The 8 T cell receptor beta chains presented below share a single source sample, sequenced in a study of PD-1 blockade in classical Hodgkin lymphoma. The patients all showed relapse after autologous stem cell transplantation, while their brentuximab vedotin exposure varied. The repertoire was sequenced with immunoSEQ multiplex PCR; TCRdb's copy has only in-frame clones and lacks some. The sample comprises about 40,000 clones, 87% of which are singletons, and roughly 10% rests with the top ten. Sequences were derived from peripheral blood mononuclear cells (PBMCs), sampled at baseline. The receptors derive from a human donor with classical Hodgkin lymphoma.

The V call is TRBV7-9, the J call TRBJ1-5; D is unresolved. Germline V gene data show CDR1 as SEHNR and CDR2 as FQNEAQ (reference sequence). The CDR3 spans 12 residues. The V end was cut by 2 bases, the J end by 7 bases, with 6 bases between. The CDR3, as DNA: TGTGCCAGCAGCTTAAGTCTGCAGCCCCAGCATTTT. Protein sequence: CASSLSLQPQHF.

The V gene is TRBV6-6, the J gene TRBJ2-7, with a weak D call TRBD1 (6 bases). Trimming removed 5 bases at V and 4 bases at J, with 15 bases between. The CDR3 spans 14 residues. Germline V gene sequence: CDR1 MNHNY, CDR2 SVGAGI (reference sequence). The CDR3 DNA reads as TGTGCCAGCAGTAACAGACAGGACCATTACGAGCAGTACTTC. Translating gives CASSNRQDHYEQYF.

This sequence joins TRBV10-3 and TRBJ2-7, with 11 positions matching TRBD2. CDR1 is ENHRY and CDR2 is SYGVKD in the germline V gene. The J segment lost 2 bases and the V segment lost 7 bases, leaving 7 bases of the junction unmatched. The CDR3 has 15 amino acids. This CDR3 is CAITSGTSGPYEQYF. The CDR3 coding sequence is TGTGCCATCACCTCCGGGACTAGCGGTCCCTACGAGCAGTACTTC.

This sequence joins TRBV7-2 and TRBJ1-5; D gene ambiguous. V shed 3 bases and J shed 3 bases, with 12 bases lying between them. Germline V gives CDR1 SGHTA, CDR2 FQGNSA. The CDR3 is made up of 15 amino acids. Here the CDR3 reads CASSFGWTSNQPQHF. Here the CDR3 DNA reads TGTGCCAGCAGCTTCGGTTGGACTTCCAATCAGCCCCAGCATTTT.

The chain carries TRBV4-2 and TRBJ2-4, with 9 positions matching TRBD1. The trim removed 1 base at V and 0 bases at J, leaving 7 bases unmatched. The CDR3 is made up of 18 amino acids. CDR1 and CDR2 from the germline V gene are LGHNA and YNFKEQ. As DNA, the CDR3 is TGTGCCAGCAGCCAAGTGGGGGGACAGGGACTAGCCAAAAACATTCAGTACTTC. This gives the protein CASSQVGGQGLAKNIQYF.

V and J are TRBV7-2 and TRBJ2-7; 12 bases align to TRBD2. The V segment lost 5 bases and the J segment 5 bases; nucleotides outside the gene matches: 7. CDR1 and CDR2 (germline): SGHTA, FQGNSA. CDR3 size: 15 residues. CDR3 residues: CASSPGLAGINEQYF. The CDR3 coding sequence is TGTGCCAGCAGCCCCGGACTAGCGGGAATCAACGAGCAGTACTTC.

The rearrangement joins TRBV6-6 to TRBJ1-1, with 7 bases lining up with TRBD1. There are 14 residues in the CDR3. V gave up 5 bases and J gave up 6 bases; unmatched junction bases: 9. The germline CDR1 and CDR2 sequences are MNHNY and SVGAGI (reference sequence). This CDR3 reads CASSNVGTDAEAFF. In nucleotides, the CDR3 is TGTGCCAGCAGTAACGTGGGGACAGACGCTGAAGCTTTCTTT.

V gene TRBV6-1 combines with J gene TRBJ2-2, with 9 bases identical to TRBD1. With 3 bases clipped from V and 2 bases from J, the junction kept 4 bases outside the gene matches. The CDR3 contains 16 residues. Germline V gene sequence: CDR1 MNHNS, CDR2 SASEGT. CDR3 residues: CASSDYRGQNTGELFF. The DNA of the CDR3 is TGTGCCAGCAGTGACTACAGGGGGCAAAACACCGGGGAGCTGTTTTTT.